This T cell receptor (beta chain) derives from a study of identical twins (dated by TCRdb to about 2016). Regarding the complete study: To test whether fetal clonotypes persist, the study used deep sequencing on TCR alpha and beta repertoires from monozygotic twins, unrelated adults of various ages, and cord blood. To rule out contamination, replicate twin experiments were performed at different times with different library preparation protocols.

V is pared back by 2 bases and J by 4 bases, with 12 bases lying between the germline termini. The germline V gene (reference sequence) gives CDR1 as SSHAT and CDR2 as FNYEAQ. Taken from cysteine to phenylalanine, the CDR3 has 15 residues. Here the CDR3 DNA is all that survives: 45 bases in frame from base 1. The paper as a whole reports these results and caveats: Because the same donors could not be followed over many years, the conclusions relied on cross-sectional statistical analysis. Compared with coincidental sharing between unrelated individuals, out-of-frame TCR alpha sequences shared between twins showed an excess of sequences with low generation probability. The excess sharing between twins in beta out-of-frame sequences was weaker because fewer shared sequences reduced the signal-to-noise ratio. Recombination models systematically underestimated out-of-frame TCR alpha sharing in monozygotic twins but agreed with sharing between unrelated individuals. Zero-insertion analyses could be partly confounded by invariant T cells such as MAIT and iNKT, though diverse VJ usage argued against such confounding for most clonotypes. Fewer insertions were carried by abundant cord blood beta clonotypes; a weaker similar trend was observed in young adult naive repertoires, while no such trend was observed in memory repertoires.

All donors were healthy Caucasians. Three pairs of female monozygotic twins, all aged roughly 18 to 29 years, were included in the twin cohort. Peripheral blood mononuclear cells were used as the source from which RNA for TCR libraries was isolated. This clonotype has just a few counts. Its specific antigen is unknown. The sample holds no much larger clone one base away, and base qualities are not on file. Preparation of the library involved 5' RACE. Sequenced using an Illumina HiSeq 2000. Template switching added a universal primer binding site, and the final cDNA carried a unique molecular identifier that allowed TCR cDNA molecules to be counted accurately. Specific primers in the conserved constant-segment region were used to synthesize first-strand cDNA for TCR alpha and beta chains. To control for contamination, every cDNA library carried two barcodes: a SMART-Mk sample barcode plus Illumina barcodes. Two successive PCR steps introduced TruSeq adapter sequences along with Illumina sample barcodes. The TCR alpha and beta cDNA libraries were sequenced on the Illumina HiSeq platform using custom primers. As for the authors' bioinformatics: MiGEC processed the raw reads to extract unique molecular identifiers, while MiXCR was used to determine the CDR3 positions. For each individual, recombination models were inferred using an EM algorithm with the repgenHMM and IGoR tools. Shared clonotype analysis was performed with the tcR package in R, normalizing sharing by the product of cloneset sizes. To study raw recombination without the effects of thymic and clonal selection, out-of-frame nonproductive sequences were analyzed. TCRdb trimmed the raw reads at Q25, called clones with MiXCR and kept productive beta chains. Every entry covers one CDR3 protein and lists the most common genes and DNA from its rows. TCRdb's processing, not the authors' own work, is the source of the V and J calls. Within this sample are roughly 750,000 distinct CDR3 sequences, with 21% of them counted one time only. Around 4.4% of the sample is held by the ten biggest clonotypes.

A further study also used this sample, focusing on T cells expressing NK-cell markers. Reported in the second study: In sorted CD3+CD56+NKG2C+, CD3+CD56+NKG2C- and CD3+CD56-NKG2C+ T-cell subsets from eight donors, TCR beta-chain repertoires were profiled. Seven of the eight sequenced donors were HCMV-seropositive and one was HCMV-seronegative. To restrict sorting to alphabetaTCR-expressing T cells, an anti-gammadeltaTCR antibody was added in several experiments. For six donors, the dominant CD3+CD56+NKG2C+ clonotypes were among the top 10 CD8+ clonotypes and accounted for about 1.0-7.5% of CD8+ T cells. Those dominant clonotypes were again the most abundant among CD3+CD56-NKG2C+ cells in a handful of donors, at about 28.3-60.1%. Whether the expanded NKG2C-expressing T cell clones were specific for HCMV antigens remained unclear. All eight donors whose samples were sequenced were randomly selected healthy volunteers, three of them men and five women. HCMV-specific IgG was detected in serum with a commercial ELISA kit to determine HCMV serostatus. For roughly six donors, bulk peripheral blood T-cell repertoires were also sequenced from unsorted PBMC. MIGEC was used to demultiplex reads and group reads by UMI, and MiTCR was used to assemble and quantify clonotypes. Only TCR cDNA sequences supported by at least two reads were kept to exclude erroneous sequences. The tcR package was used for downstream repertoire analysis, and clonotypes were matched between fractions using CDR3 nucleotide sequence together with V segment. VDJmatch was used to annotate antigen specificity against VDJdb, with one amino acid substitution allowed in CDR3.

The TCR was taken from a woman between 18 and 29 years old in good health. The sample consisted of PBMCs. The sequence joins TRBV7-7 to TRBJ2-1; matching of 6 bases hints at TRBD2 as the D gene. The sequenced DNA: TGTGCCAGCAGCTTAAGGCTAGCGTTGTACAATGAGCAGTTCTTC. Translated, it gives CASSLRLALYNEQFF.